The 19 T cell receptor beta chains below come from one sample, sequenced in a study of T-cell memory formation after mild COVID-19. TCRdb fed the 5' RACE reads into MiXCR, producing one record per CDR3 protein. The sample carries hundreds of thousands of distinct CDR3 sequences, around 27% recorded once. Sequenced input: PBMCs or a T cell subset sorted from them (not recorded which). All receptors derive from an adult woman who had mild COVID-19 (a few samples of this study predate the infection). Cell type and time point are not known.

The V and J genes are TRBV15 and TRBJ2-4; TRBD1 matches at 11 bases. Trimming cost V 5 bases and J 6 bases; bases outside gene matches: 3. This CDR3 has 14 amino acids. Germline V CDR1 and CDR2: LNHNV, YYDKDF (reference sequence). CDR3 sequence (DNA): TGTGCCACCAGCTTCGGGACAGGGGGAAACATTCAGTACTTC. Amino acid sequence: CATSFGTGGNIQYF.

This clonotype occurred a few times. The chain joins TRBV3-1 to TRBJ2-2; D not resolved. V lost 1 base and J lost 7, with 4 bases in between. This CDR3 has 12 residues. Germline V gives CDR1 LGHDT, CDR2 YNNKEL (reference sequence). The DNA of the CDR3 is TGTGCCAGCAGCCAAGGTCACGGGGAGCTGTTTTTT. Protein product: CASSQGHGELFF.

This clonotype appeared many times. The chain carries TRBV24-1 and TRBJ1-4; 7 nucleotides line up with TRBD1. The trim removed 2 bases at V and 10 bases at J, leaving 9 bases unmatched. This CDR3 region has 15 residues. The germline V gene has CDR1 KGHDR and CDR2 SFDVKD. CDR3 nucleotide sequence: TGTGCCACCAGTGATTCAGGACAGGATGAGGCAAAACTGTTTTTT. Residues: CATSDSGQDEAKLFF.

In DNA, the CDR3 is TGCAGCGTTGACCCTACAGGACAGAACACCGGGGAGCTGTTTTTT. It codes for CSVDPTGQNTGELFF. This sequence joins TRBV29-1 and TRBJ2-2, with a weak D call TRBD1 (5 bases). This CDR3 comprises 15 residues. The germline V gene encodes CDR1 SQVTM and CDR2 ANQGSEA. V was clipped by 3 bases and J by 1 base, with 12 bases between them.

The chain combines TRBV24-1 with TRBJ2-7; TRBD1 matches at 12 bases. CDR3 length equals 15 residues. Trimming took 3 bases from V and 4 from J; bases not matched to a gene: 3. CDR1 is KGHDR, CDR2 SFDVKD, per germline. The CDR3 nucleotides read TGTGCCACCAGTGATCCGGGACAGGGGGCTTACGAGCAGTACTTC. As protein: CATSDPGQGAYEQYF.

CDR3 in amino acids: CASKGLAAAGELFF. The DNA for the CDR3 is TGTGCCAGCAAGGGACTAGCGGCGGCCGGGGAGCTGTTTTTT. V is TRBV2 and J is TRBJ2-2, with TRBD2 identical over 11 bases. This CDR3 region has 14 residues. Trimming at V came to 7 bases and at J to 6 bases, leaving 4 bases not matched to a gene. The germline CDR1 and CDR2 sequences are SNHLY and FYNNEI. The full variable domain, in which reference TRBV2 and TRBJ2-2 provide the parts outside the CDR3, is EPEVTQTPSHQVTQMGQEVILRCVPISNHLYFYWYRQILGQKVEFLVSFYNNEISEKSEIFDDQFSVERPDGSNFTLKIRSTKLEDSAMYFCASKGLAAAGELFFGEGSRLTVL.

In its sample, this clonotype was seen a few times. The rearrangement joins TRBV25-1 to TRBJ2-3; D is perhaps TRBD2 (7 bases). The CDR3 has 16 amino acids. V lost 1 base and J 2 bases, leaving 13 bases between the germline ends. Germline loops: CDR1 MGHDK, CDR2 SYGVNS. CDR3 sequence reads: CASSEFLGGVTDTQYF. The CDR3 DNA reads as TGTGCCAGCAGTGAATTTCTAGGGGGGGTCACAGATACGCAGTATTTT.

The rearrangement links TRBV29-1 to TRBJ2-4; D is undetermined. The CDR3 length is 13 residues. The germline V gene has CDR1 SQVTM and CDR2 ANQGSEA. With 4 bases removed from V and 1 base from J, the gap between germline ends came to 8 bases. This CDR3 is CSVVDGAKNIQYF. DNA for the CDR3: TGCAGCGTTGTCGACGGGGCCAAAAACATTCAGTACTTC. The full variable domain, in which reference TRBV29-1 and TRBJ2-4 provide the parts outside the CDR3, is SAVISQKPSRDICQRGTSLTIQCQVDSQVTMMFWYRQQPGQSLTLIATANQGSEATYESGFVIDKFPISRPNLTFSTLTVSNMSPEDSSIYLCSVVDGAKNIQYFGAGTRLSVL.

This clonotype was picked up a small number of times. The CDR3 sequence: CASSLGGSQHEQYF. CDR3 DNA sequence: TGTGCCAGCAGTTTGGGCGGGAGTCAGCACGAGCAGTACTTC. The V call is TRBV12-3 or TRBV12-4, the J call TRBJ2-7, with 7 bases fitting TRBD2. This CDR3 has 14 amino acids. The ends lost 3 bases at V and 5 bases at J; junction bases unmatched: 7.

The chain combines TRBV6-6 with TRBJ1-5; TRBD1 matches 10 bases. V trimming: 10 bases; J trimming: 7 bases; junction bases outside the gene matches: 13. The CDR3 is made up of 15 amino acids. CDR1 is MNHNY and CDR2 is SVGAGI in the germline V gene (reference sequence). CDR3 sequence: CATSLRDRGRQPQHF. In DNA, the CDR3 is TGTGCCACTAGTCTCCGGGACAGGGGACGGCAGCCCCAGCATTTT.

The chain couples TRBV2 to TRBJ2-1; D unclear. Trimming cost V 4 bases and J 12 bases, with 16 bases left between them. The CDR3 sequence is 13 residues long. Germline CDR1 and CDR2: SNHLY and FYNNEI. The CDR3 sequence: CASSGASGLVQFF. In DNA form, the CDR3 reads TGTGCCAGCAGTGGGGCTTCGGGCTTAGTGCAGTTCTTC.

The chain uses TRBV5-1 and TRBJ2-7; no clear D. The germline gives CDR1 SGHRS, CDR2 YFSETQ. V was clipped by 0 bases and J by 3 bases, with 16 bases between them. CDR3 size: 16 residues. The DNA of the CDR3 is TGCGCCAGCAGCTTGGAAGGCGCCTCAGCCAGCTACGAGCAGTACTTC. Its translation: CASSLEGASASYEQYF.

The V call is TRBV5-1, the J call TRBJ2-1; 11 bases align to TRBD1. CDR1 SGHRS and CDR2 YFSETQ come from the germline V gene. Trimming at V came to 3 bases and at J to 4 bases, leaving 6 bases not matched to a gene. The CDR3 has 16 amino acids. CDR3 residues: CASSSRTGGSYNEQFF. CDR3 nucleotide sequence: TGCGCCAGCAGCTCTAGGACAGGGGGCTCATACAATGAGCAGTTCTTC.

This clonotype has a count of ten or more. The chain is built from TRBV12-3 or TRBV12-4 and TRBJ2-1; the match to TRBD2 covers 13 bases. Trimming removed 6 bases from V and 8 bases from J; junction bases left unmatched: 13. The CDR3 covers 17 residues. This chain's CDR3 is CASSKKLMGLAGYEQFF. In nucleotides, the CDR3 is TGTGCCAGCAGCAAAAAACTAATGGGACTAGCGGGATATGAGCAGTTCTTC.

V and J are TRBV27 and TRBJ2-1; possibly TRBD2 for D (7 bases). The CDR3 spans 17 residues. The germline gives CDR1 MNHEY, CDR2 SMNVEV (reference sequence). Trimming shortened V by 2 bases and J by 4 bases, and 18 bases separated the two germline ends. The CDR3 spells CASSLSGGGLPYNEQFF. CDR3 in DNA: TGTGCCAGCAGTTTAAGTGGAGGGGGACTACCTTACAATGAGCAGTTCTTC.

In nucleotides, the CDR3 is TGTGCCAGCTCGCCAACCGGACAGGGGACAGGGGCGTACAATGAGCAGTTCTTC. This sequence encodes CASSPTGQGTGAYNEQFF. This chain joins TRBV18 and TRBJ2-1; 10 positions match TRBD1. V shed 6 bases and J 4 bases; nucleotides not matched to a gene: 15. Germline V gene sequence: CDR1 KGHSH, CDR2 LQKENI. This CDR3 region has 18 residues.

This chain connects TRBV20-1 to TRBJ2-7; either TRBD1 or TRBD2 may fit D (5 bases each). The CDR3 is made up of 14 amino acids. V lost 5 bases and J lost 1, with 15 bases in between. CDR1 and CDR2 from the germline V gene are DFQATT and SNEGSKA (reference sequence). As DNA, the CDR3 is TGCAGTGCTGACGGACTTTCAGGGTCCTACGAGCAGTACTTC. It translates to CSADGLSGSYEQYF.

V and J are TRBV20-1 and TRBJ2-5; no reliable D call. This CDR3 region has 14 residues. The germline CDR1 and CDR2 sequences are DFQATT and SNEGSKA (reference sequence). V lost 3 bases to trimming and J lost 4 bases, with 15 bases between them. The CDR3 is CSASQLIFGETQYF. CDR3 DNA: TGCAGTGCTAGTCAGCTTATATTCGGAGAGACCCAGTACTTC.

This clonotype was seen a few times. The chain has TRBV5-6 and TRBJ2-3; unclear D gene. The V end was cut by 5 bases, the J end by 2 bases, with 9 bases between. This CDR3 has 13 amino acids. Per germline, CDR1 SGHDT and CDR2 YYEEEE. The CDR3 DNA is TGTGCCAGCAGTCCAGGACCCACAGATACGCAGTATTTT. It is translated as CASSPGPTDTQYF.